This TCR beta chain was observed in a study of post-analysis software for immune sequencing data. This clonotype was detected only a few times. Its antigen is not known. TCR beta cDNA libraries had unique molecular identifiers. A single record per CDR3 protein comes from TCRdb applying MiXCR to the PCR reads. The sample contains around 200,000 distinct CDR3 sequences, 29% of which appear only once. General study points: Included in a set of roughly five TRBV segments more frequent in patients than controls were TRBV5-6, TRBV5-1 and TRBV20-1.

Germline V CDR1 and CDR2: SGHTA, FQGNSA. Trimming left V 5 bases short and J 6 bases short, with 16 bases between. The length of the CDR3 is 14 residues. This TCR derives from a girl between 2 and 17 years old with multiple sclerosis. The sample was blood. The chain recombines TRBV7-2 with TRBJ1-1, with D perhaps matching TRBD1 (5 bases). Here the CDR3 DNA reads TGTGCCAGCAGCCCCCTTGGGGGGAGGGCTGAAGCTTTCTTT. It specifies CASSPLGGRAEAFF.